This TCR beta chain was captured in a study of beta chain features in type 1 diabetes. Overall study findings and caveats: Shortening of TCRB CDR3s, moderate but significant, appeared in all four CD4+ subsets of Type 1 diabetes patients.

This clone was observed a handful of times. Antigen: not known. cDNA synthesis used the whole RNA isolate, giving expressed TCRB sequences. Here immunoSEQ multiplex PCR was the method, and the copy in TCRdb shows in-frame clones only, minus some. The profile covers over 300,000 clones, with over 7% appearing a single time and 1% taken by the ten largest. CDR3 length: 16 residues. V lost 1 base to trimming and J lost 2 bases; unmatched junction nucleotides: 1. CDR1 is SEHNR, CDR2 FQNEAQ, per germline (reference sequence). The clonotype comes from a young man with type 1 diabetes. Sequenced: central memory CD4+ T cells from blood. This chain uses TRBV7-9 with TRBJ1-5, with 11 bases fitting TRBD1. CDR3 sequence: CASSLGGQGGNQPQHF. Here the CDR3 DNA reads TGTGCCAGCAGCTTAGGGGGACAGGGGGGCAATCAGCCCCAGCATTTT.